Listed below are T cell receptor beta chains from one sample, sequenced in a study of cytomegalovirus exposure and HLA in healthy donors. The data were produced by immunoSEQ multiplex PCR, yet TCRdb's version contains in-frame clones alone and is incomplete. The repertoire holds about 83,000 clones, with about 81% as singletons. Sequencing was done on a sample of PBMCs. These receptors were taken from a man aged 55 to 69 in good health and CMV-seronegative. Each CDR3 is given with its conserved first and last residue. The size field is filled for only some rows; it gives once, few, many or a size class.

V	J	size	CDR3
TRBV19	TRBJ1-2	NA	CASDSQGIGYGYTF
TRBV12-5	TRBJ2-3	once	CASGLGRRVAGEDTQYF
TRBV9	TRBJ1-1	NA	CASSVKARTEAFF
TRBV29-1	TRBJ2-3	NA	CSAEGTRGTSSTDTQYF
TRBV13	TRBJ2-2	NA	CASRLEVGELFF
TRBV5-6	TRBJ1-1	NA	CASSPLGGAGTEAFF
TRBV19	TRBJ2-7	NA	CASSNSRGGYEQYF
TRBV7-3	TRBJ2-2	once	CASSSLGNTGELFF
TRBV4-1	TRBJ2-3	NA	CASSPRSGTSGGAGTDTQYF
TRBV7-2	TRBJ1-1	NA	CASSAPQGGRTEAFF
TRBV2	TRBJ2-1	NA	CASRGLAVGNEQFF
TRBV29-1	TRBJ1-1	NA	CSAGGVDTEAFF
TRBV6-1	TRBJ2-6	medium-sized	CASSKASSGANVLTF
TRBV6-1	TRBJ1-1	NA	CASSEVDRAYNTEAFF
TRBV4-1	TRBJ1-1	NA	CASSPSGANTEAFF
TRBV19	TRBJ1-2	NA	CASRGSGGYGYTF
TRBV7-9	TRBJ1-2	few	CASSLREDYGYTF